This TCR beta chain was sequenced for a study of T cell responses to AZD1222 COVID-19 vaccine. General study results and limits: Clonal diversity was possibly underestimated; the donors were predominantly white British and more often female. Just a handful of AZD1222 recipients were seropositive at baseline. Scientists sampled the repertoires only once the peak T cell response had passed.

Profiled with immunoSEQ multiplex PCR; TCRdb holds only in-frame clones, not every one. The sample consists of 65,000 to 85,000 clones, about 88% of them appearing once. Germline V gene sequence: CDR1 SNHLY, CDR2 FYNNEI. Between the trimmed V and J ends, which lost 7 bases and 2 bases, there was a span of 14 bases. CDR3 length equals 14 residues. This clone was seen more than once but under ten times. The target antigen is unknown. The origin of this receptor is an adult in good health. The sample here was peripheral blood, taken on day 0 of AZD1222 vaccination. This chain joins TRBV2 and TRBJ2-5; TRBD1 or TRBD2 may be the D gene (6 bases each). CDR3 sequence: CASTQGGGQETQYF. The CDR3, as DNA: TGTGCCAGCACCCAAGGAGGGGGACAAGAGACCCAGTACTTC.